The entry below gives a single T cell receptor beta chain sequence along with its context. Its antigen is currently unknown. Sequencing used cDNA as its template, made by extracting RNA and reverse transcribing it. The repertoire was sequenced with immunoSEQ multiplex PCR; TCRdb's copy has only in-frame clones and lacks some. The profile shows some 110,000 clones, 58% of them singletons. The CDR3 runs 17 residues. V was cut by 6 bases and J by 6 bases, with 26 bases left in between. Treatment denoted: oral pan-JAK inhibitor, 5-10 mg twice daily. The data were obtained in a study of CD8+ T cells in alopecia areata. The study's findings and limits: In blood and scalp, many expanded lesional clones persisted during tofacitinib.

Sequencing was performed on CD8+ T cells sorted from blood, taken at week 4, from a patient treated with tofacitinib. V gene TRBV23-1 combines with J gene TRBJ1-2; D is unclear. TRBV23-1 is given ORF status, its function remaining uncertain. This receptor was identified in a human donor with alopecia areata. This CDR3 is CASSRFLNFSSVDGYTF. CDR3 nucleotides: TGCGCCAGCAGCAGATTCCTGAACTTTTCTAGCGTGGATGGCTACACCTTC.